These 25 T cell receptor beta chains were all obtained from the same sample, sequenced in a study of early T cells in non-severe SARS-CoV-2 infection. TCRdb re-derived calls from the 5' RACE reads in MiXCR, one entry per CDR3 protein. This table has around 67,000 distinct CDR3 sequences, around 12% appearing once. Sequencing was performed on whole blood. These receptors all come from an adult who was a healthcare worker with PCR-confirmed SARS-CoV-2 infection or an uninfected control (not recorded which).

This clonotype was detected many times. This chain connects TRBV7-8 to TRBJ1-6; D remains unclear. CDR3 size: 16 residues. Trimming removed 5 bases at V and 4 bases at J, with 15 bases between. Looked up from germline, CDR1 is SGHVS and CDR2 is FQNEAQ. CDR3 sequence (DNA): TGTGCCAGCAGCCCGGGAGCTACCCTTTATAATTCACCCCTCCACTTT. It encodes CASSPGATLYNSPLHF.

The chain combines TRBV6-5 with TRBJ1-2; no firm D call. This CDR3 has 14 residues. Trimming left V 0 bases short and J 8 bases short, with 13 bases between. Germline CDR1 MNHEY, CDR2 SVGAGI. CDR3 protein: CASSYSDKSRGYTF. The CDR3 DNA follows: TGTGCCAGCAGTTACTCCGACAAATCGAGAGGCTACACCTTC.

This clonotype was seen many times. This chain joins TRBV6-1 and TRBJ2-3; perhaps D is TRBD1 or TRBD2 (7 bases each). Trimming removed 3 bases at V and 3 bases at J, with 13 bases between. Per the germline V gene, CDR1 is MNHNS and CDR2 is SASEGT. The length of the CDR3 is 15 residues. This chain's CDR3 is CASSEGGGRTDTQYF. In DNA, the CDR3 is TGTGCCAGCAGTGAGGGAGGGGGCCGGACAGATACGCAGTATTTT.

This clonotype has a handful of counts. The J gene is TRBJ2-1, the V gene TRBV7-2; 10 nucleotides line up with TRBD2. There are 13 residues in the CDR3. The germline V gene has CDR1 SGHTA and CDR2 FQGNSA. The V gene end was trimmed by 4 bases and the J gene end by 8 bases; junction bases not matched to a gene: 2. DNA for the CDR3: TGTGCCAGCAGCTGGAGCGGGGGGGATGAGCAGTTCTTC. Protein product: CASSWSGGDEQFF.

Many counts were recorded for this clonotype. V is TRBV7-7 and J is TRBJ2-5; D uncertain. The CDR3 totals 13 residues. In germline, CDR1 is SSHAT, CDR2 FNYEAQ (reference sequence). Deletions cut 3 bases from V and 0 bases from J, with 5 bases between. In DNA form, the CDR3 reads TGTGCCAGCAGCTTTGGGTACCAAGAGACCCAGTACTTC. Protein: CASSFGYQETQYF.

This chain joins TRBV10-3 and TRBJ2-1, with D perhaps matching TRBD2 (6 bases). Trimming stripped 10 bases from V and 6 bases from J, with 16 bases between. The CDR3 spans 13 residues. The germline V gene encodes CDR1 ENHRY and CDR2 SYGVKD. CDR3 amino acids: CASTKNSGNEQFF. The CDR3 DNA reads TGTGCCAGCACAAAAAATAGCGGCAATGAGCAGTTCTTC.

This clonotype turned up a few times. A much larger clone differs by one base, so this may be a read error. V usage is TRBV29-1 and J usage is TRBJ2-1, with D perhaps TRBD2 (6 bases). V was shortened by 4 bases and J by 8 bases, with 15 bases between the two germline ends. The CDR3 spans 13 residues. The V gene's germline CDR1 is SQVTM and CDR2 ANQGSEA. CDR3 in amino acids: CSVGGGDLDEQFF. The CDR3, as DNA: TGCAGCGTTGGCGGCGGGGATCTTGATGAGCAGTTCTTC.

This clonotype was counted many times. This chain links TRBV10-1 with TRBJ1-1; no reliable D call. V lost 3 bases to trimming and J lost 1 base, with 6 bases between them. Looked up from germline, CDR1 is WNHNN and CDR2 is SYGVQD (reference sequence). The CDR3 covers 13 residues. The CDR3 DNA reads TGCGCCAGCAGTGATACCGGGAACACTGAAGCTTTCTTT. Translating it yields CASSDTGNTEAFF.

This clonotype has more than one count but fewer than ten. V usage is TRBV28 and J usage is TRBJ2-1, with D tentatively TRBD1 or TRBD2 (5 bases each). The CDR3 runs to 15 residues. V shed 5 bases and J shed 3 bases, with 14 bases lying between them. Germline loops: CDR1 MDHEN, CDR2 SYDVKM. In nucleotides, the CDR3 is TGTGCCAGCAGTCCTCAGGGACCCGGCTACAATGAGCAGTTCTTC. This encodes CASSPQGPGYNEQFF. The variable domain in full, with the rest retrieved from reference TRBV28 and TRBJ2-1, is DVKVTQSSRYLVKRTGEKVFLECVQDMDHENMFWYRQDPGLGLRLIYFSYDVKMKEKGDIPEGYSVSREKKERFSLILESASTNQTSMYLCASSPQGPGYNEQFFGPGTRLTVL.

This clonotype was detected only a few times. V usage is TRBV12-3 or TRBV12-4 and J usage is TRBJ2-7, with 9 bases fitting TRBD1. The trim removed 6 bases at V and 4 bases at J, leaving 13 bases unmatched. This CDR3 spans 16 amino acids. CDR3 nucleotide sequence: TGTGCCAGCAGAGGAAGACCCCGGGACAGGGTTTACGAGCAGTACTTC. Its protein is CASRGRPRDRVYEQYF.

The gene calls are TRBV5-6 and TRBJ2-2, with a possible D match to TRBD1 (5 bases). Trimming left V 2 bases short and J 5 bases short, with 13 bases between. The CDR3 loop spans 15 amino acids. Germline loops: CDR1 SGHDT, CDR2 YYEEEE. The CDR3 here is CASSLWGPLTGELFF. CDR3 nucleotide sequence: TGTGCCAGCAGCTTATGGGGCCCACTAACCGGGGAGCTGTTTTTT.

The genes are TRBV6-2 or TRBV6-3 and TRBJ1-1, with D tentatively TRBD1 (6 bases). The CDR3 is made up of 18 amino acids. Germline V gene data show CDR1 as MNHEY and CDR2 as SVGEGT. The V gene lost 2 bases and the J gene lost 4 bases, with 23 bases spanning the gap. The CDR3 sequence: CASSYARASQGIGTEAFF. The CDR3 nucleotides read TGTGCCAGCAGTTACGCCCGGGCTTCACAGGGTATTGGCACTGAAGCTTTCTTT.

This clonotype came up many times. This sequence joins TRBV28 and TRBJ2-1, with no clear D. Germline CDR1 is MDHEN and CDR2 is SYDVKM. The V end was cut by 7 bases, the J end by 3 bases, with 13 bases between. There are 14 residues in the CDR3. The DNA for the CDR3 is TGTGCCAGCATGACCGAAAGCAACTACAATGAGCAGTTCTTC. Translated, it gives CASMTESNYNEQFF.

This clonotype was recorded at least ten times. The chain uses TRBV7-9 and TRBJ2-6; D is unresolved. Germline assignment: CDR1 SEHNR and CDR2 FQNEAQ (reference sequence). V was cut by 3 bases and J by 0 bases, with 6 bases left in between. The CDR3 contains 15 residues. The CDR3 here is CASSFGTSGANVLTF. The CDR3 DNA reads as TGTGCCAGCAGCTTCGGCACCTCTGGGGCCAACGTCCTGACTTTC.

This clonotype was recorded at least ten times. The gene calls are TRBV12-3 or TRBV12-4 and TRBJ2-3; D is unresolved. V was clipped by 3 bases and J by 5 bases, with 24 bases between them. This CDR3 has 18 residues. The CDR3 is CASSFLSDLGRPRDTQYF. For the CDR3, the DNA is TGTGCCAGCAGTTTCTTAAGTGATTTGGGCAGGCCCAGAGATACGCAGTATTTT.

This clonotype has ten or more counts. The chain couples TRBV6-1 to TRBJ2-7, with 7 bases aligning to TRBD2. The V gene end was trimmed by 1 base and the J gene end by 3 bases; junction bases not matched to a gene: 9. This CDR3 contains 16 residues. Germline CDR1 reads MNHNS; CDR2 reads SASEGT. CDR3 nucleotides: TGTGCCAGCAGTGAAGAAGTTGCGGGAGCATTCTACGAGCAGTACTTC. Translated: CASSEEVAGAFYEQYF.

There are many counts of this clonotype. The V and J genes are TRBV4-2 and TRBJ2-7, with 7 bases identical to TRBD2. Germline-derived CDR1 and CDR2 are LGHNA and YNFKEQ. The V and J ends lost 0 bases and 4 bases, in that order; junction bases with no gene match: 9. The CDR3 covers 16 residues. CDR3 protein: CASSQDQAGARYEQYF. In DNA, the CDR3 is TGTGCCAGCAGCCAAGACCAGGCGGGAGCTCGGTACGAGCAGTACTTC.

CDR3 nucleotide sequence: TGTGCCAGCAGCCCCGCGGGAGGGCCGGATTTCGGGGAGCTGTTTTTT. This codes for CASSPAGGPDFGELFF. The J gene is TRBJ2-2, the V gene TRBV11-2, with 9 bases fitting TRBD2. With 5 bases clipped from V and 7 bases from J, the junction kept 11 bases outside the gene matches. The germline V gene has CDR1 SGHAT and CDR2 FQNNGV. This CDR3 has 16 residues.

The V gene is TRBV11-2, the J gene TRBJ2-2, with 9 positions matching TRBD1. This CDR3 has 15 residues. The germline gives CDR1 SGHAT, CDR2 FQNNGV. The V and J ends lost 8 bases and 4 bases, in that order; junction bases with no gene match: 8. The CDR3 sequence: CASGRDRDLTGELFF. DNA for the CDR3: TGTGCCAGCGGACGGGACAGGGACCTCACCGGGGAGCTGTTTTTT. The full variable domain, with the rest looked up from reference TRBV11-2 and TRBJ2-2, is EAGVAQSPRYKIIEKRQSVAFWCNPISGHATLYWYQQILGQGPKLLIQFQNNGVVDDSQLPKDRFSAERLKGVDSTLKIQPAKLEDSAVYLCASGRDRDLTGELFFGEGSRLTVL.

The table lists this clonotype with a few counts. This chain joins TRBV12-5 and TRBJ2-7; D not resolved. V was cut by 3 bases and J by 1 base, with 16 bases left in between. The CDR3 has 16 amino acids. CDR1 and CDR2 (germline): LGHNT, FRNRAP. The CDR3 region is CASGLVGRRSSYEQYF. DNA of the CDR3: TGTGCTAGTGGTTTAGTTGGACGGCGGAGTTCCTACGAGCAGTACTTC.

The rearrangement uses TRBV20-1 and TRBJ2-7; weak D call: TRBD2 (6 bases). CDR1 and CDR2 (germline): DFQATT, SNEGSKA (reference sequence). V lost 6 bases, J lost 3 bases, and 33 bases lay in between. This CDR3 is 19 amino acids long. CDR3 sequence (DNA): TGCAGTGCAAATACATTTCGGGACTCAAAACTGAAAGGGGACTACGAGCAGTACTTC. It is translated as CSANTFRDSKLKGDYEQYF.

The sample holds a few counts of this clonotype. This chain links TRBV6-2 or TRBV6-3 with TRBJ2-1; 9 bases line up with TRBD2. Germline V gene data show CDR1 as MNHEY and CDR2 as SVGEGT. This CDR3 contains 16 residues. J lost 14 bases, V lost 6 bases, and 20 bases had no gene match. Here the CDR3 reads CASSPGGGGGAEFEFF. The CDR3 nucleotides are TGTGCCAGCAGCCCCGGAGGGGGCGGGGGGGCAGAGTTTGAGTTCTTC.

There are many counts of this clonotype. The V call is TRBV7-2, the J call TRBJ2-3; D could derive from TRBD1 or TRBD2 (5 bases each). With 7 bases removed from V and 6 bases from J, the gap between germline ends came to 11 bases. This CDR3 has 12 residues. The germline V gene encodes CDR1 SGHTA and CDR2 FQGNSA. CDR3 sequence reads: CASTVRGDTQYF. CDR3 nucleotide sequence: TGTGCCAGCACGGTTCGGGGCGATACGCAGTATTTT. Full variable domain (rest looked up from reference TRBV7-2 and TRBJ2-3): GAGVSQSPSNKVTEKGKDVELRCDPISGHTALYWYRQSLGQGLEFLIYFQGNSAPDKSGLPSDRFSAERTGGSVSTLTIQRTQQEDSAVYLCASTVRGDTQYFGPGTRLTVL.

This clonotype was recorded at least ten times. The rearrangement uses TRBV11-3 and TRBJ2-7, with 7 bases identical to TRBD1. Germline assignment: CDR1 SGHNT and CDR2 YENEEA. The junction had 9 bases not matched to a gene; V was cut back by 5 bases and J by 2 bases. This CDR3 has 15 amino acids. The CDR3 reads CASSPGGGQAYEQYF. The CDR3 DNA reads TGTGCCAGCAGCCCCGGTGGAGGACAGGCCTACGAGCAGTACTTC.

This clonotype was seen at least ten times. The genes are TRBV6-5 and TRBJ2-5, with 9 bases matching TRBD1. Germline loops: CDR1 MNHEY, CDR2 SVGAGI. The CDR3 covers 17 residues. J lost 5 bases, V lost 7 bases, and 17 bases had no gene match. The DNA for the CDR3 is TGTGCCAGCACCCCTGATGGGACAGGGAGAGGTTTGGAGACCCAGTACTTC. The encoded protein is CASTPDGTGRGLETQYF.